This T cell receptor beta chain appears in the sequencing data of a study of T cell responses to AZD1222 COVID-19 vaccine (TCRdb year 2021). The study in broad terms: AZD1222 recipients whose second dose came at about 4 weeks and those whose second dose came at about 12 weeks were combined into one group, since spike-specific TCR depth and breadth did not differ between the two schedules. TCR sequencing was performed for roughly 240 trial participants, of whom 200 to 210 were given two doses of AZD1222 and some 26 were given two doses of MenACWY control vaccine. Trial participants were enrolled by age into subgroups of 18-55, 56-69 and 70-plus years, and about 150, 27 and 61 TCR-sequenced participants, respectively, were included in these subgroups.

The time point label corresponds to: baseline before first vaccination. Samples from vaccinated people were obtained from the UK trials COV001 and COV002, which included a single-blind randomized controlled phase 2/3 trial of AZD1222 (ChAdOx1 nCoV-19) in healthy adults. Trial participant PBMC samples were collected at day 0 and day 28 after the second dose for TCRbeta chain sequencing. Only one count was recorded for this clone. Its antigen is still unknown. There are no base qualities to consult, and no much larger clone falls within one base. Broader findings and caveats from the paper: Because no day 14 peak-response samples were available, the repertoires could be characterized only after the peak T cell response. Nearly half of unique spike-specific TCRs reportedly recognized epitopes outside regions mutated in the B.1.351 and B.1.1.7 variants. Most participants were white British and females outnumbered males, and the authors suggested that clonal diversity may have been underestimated. After two AZD1222 doses, both the breadth and the depth of spike-specific TCRs were significantly higher than at day 0 and than in MenACWY recipients. Only six AZD1222 recipients were SARS-CoV-2 seropositive at baseline, limiting conclusions about previously exposed vaccinees. Vaccine-associated CD4 TCRs spanned the whole spike protein, with dominant responses in regions 160-218 and 743-854. The 56-69-year group was small, and its depth increase did not reach significance, likely because of low power.

The CDR3 regions of human TCRbeta chains were analyzed by immunosequencing. The published analysis was carried out like this. Repertoire TCRs were checked for matches against a reference library of SARS-CoV-2-specific TCRs that had been generated using the MIRA antigen-specificity platform. Breadth was defined as the fraction of unique TCRs that were SARS-CoV-2-associated, and depth was defined as the fraction of total T cells that were SARS-CoV-2-associated. Each spike-specific TCR was assigned to its reactive spike region and to a CD4 or CD8 class using the MIRA data. Log10-transformed breadth and depth values were compared by one-way ANOVA with Sidak's multiple comparisons tests. As stored in TCRdb, this immuneACCESS dataset retains in-frame rearrangements with V and J assigned. A fraction of the clones does not appear; measured against another copy, unresolved V genes explain less than half of the discrepancy, and the remainder lacks a known reason. D and trimming come from the DNA, and the V and J calls and clone size come from that table. Across this sample there are roughly 170,000 clones, with 87% seen only once. Less than 3% of the sample goes to the ten largest clones.

Taken from cysteine to phenylalanine, the CDR3 has 14 residues. Solely the CDR3 DNA is kept, with 42 bases framed from the first base. The germline V gene sets CDR1 to SGHRS and CDR2 to YFSETQ. V loses 4 bases, J loses 3 bases, and the germline ends lie 14 bases apart. The V and J genes are TRBV5-1 and TRBJ2-7; the D region possibly corresponds to TRBD1 (6 bases align). Sequenced here: peripheral blood, sampled on day 0 of AZD1222 vaccination. This receptor was identified in an adult in good health. CDR3 loop: CASSGVGDNYEQYF. The DNA reads as follows: TGCGCCAGCAGCGGGGTGGGGGACAACTACGAGCAGTACTTC.